These 9 T cell receptor beta chains came from one sample sequenced in a study of CD8 T cells in ankylosing spondylitis. From the 5' RACE reads, TCRdb called clonotypes with MiXCR, one entry per CDR3 protein. The table has 300,000 to 350,000 distinct CDR3 sequences, about 14% seen once. What was sequenced was blood, either unsorted or a sorted T cell fraction (not recorded which). The receptors were gathered from a male donor with ankylosing spondylitis or in good health (not recorded which).

V and J are TRBV6-1 and TRBJ1-5; 12 nucleotides line up with TRBD1. V lost 1 base, J lost 5 bases, and 6 bases stayed unmatched. CDR3 size: 17 residues. The V gene's germline CDR1 is MNHNS and CDR2 SASEGT. The chain's CDR3 is CASSEGGGTGGYQPQHF. CDR3 DNA sequence: TGTGCCAGCAGTGAAGGTGGAGGGACAGGGGGCTATCAGCCCCAGCATTTT.

V gene TRBV12-3 or TRBV12-4 combines with J gene TRBJ2-7; 7 nucleotides align to TRBD1. The CDR3 has 13 amino acids. V dropped 4 bases and J dropped 0; count of bases not matched to a gene: 0. Written as DNA, the CDR3 is TGTGCCAGCAGTTGGGACAGCTCCTACGAGCAGTACTTC. It specifies CASSWDSSYEQYF.

This clonotype came up many times. The CDR3 region is CASSPEGQGGQPQHF. The CDR3 DNA reads as TGTGCCAGCAGCCCCGAGGGGCAGGGCGGTCAGCCCCAGCATTTT. This rearrangement joins TRBV11-2 to TRBJ1-5; a weak D match, TRBD1 (5 bases). V gave up 5 bases and J gave up 6 bases, with 17 bases separating them. The germline V gene encodes CDR1 SGHAT and CDR2 FQNNGV. The CDR3 sequence is 15 residues long.

The J gene is TRBJ1-5, the V gene TRBV12-3 or TRBV12-4; unclear D gene. CDR3 size: 12 residues. Trimming cost V 6 bases and J 7 bases, with 10 bases left between them. This CDR3 is CASSGDGQPQHF. The CDR3, as DNA: TGTGCCAGCAGCGGGGATGGGCAGCCCCAGCATTTT.

This chain connects TRBV7-2 to TRBJ2-7; possible D gene TRBD1, 6 bases. Trimming stripped 5 bases from V and 6 bases from J, with 20 bases between. The CDR3 sequence is 15 residues long. Germline V CDR1 and CDR2: SGHTA, FQGNSA. CDR3 sequence reads: CASSPPRGLSGEQYF. DNA of the CDR3: TGTGCCAGCAGCCCCCCCAGGGGTCTGTCGGGCGAGCAGTACTTC.

The chain carries TRBV7-9 and TRBJ1-4; 7 bases agree with TRBD1. Per the germline V gene, CDR1 is SEHNR and CDR2 is FQNEAQ (reference sequence). The ends lost 6 bases at V and 4 bases at J; junction bases unmatched: 8. This CDR3 has 15 residues. The CDR3 sequence is CASRPAGGFNEKLFF. The CDR3 nucleotides are TGTGCCAGCAGACCCGCAGGGGGATTTAATGAAAAACTGTTTTTT.

This clonotype has a count of ten or more. The rearrangement uses TRBV5-1 and TRBJ1-1; 8 bases align to TRBD1. The germline V gene encodes CDR1 SGHRS and CDR2 YFSETQ. The CDR3 spans 14 residues. The trim removed 0 bases at V and 7 bases at J, leaving 5 bases unmatched. CDR3 bases: TGCGCCAGCAGCTTGGAAGACAGGGGCGGTGAAGCTTTCTTT. Translating gives CASSLEDRGGEAFF.

This clonotype was seen more than once but under ten times. The chain links TRBV12-3 or TRBV12-4 to TRBJ2-3; D is ambiguous. The CDR3 is 15 amino acids. Deletions cut 5 bases from V and 8 bases from J, with 20 bases between. As DNA, the CDR3 is TGTGCCAGCAGTCCACTCCCCTTTAGGGTTGCTACGCAGTATTTT. It is translated as CASSPLPFRVATQYF.

This chain uses TRBV6-5 with TRBJ2-7; no firm D call. From germline, CDR1 is MNHEY and CDR2 SVGAGI. Trimming removed 6 bases at V and 6 bases at J, with 6 bases between. There are 10 residues in the CDR3. The CDR3 bases are TGTGCCAGCAGGGGCCTCGAGCAGTACTTC. It yields the protein CASRGLEQYF.